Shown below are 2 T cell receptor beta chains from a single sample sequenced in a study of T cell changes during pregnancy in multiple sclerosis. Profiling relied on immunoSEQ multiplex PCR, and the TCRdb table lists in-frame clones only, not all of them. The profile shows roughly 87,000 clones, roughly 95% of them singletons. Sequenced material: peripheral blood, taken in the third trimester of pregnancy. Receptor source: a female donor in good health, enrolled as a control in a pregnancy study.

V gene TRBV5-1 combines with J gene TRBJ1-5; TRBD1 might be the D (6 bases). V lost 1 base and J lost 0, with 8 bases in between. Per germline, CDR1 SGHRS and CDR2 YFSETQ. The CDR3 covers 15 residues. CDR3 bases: TGCGCCAGCAGCTTGACAGGGACTAGCAATCAGCCCCAGCATTTT. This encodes CASSLTGTSNQPQHF.

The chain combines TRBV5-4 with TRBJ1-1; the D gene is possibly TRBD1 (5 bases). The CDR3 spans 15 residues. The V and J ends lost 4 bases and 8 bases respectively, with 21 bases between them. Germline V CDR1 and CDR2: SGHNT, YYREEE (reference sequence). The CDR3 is CASSPGPWTPTEAFF. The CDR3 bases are TGTGCCAGCAGCCCCGGACCTTGGACACCAACCGAAGCTTTCTTT. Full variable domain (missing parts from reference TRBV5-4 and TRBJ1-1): ETGVTQSPTHLIKTRGQQVTLRCSSQSGHNTVSWYQQALGQGPQFIFQYYREEENGRGNFPPRFSGLQFPNYSSELNVNALELDDSALYLCASSPGPWTPTEAFFGQGTRLTVV.